This entry concerns a single TCR beta chain. Its antigen is not identified. This entry belongs to a study of blood T cells in healthy people across ages. Primed by a sample-barcoded 5' primer and a J-beta primer mix, a second PCR proceeded for 7 to 11 cycles. Every molecule of cDNA carried a tag from a template-switch adaptor with 12 random nucleotides. Using its own MiXCR run on the 5' RACE reads, TCRdb lists one record per CDR3 protein. The sample holds about 690,000 distinct CDR3 sequences, less than 45% seen once. Trimming removed 0 bases from V and 7 bases from J, with 18 bases in between. This CDR3 spans 16 amino acids. The V gene's germline CDR1 is MNHEY and CDR2 SVGEGT. Study-wide points: Among T cells, TCR beta diversity per million cells dropped roughly linearly as age rose. Both naive CD4+ cell counts and diversity were greater in long-lived donors than in aged donors. For the donors, CMV status was unknown and possibly confounded expanded clonotype changes.

The specimen was blood. The chain uses TRBV6-2 or TRBV6-3 and TRBJ1-2; D might be TRBD1 (5 bases). This clonotype was sampled from a man at least 80 years old in good health. The CDR3 here is CASSYSGTAAFGGYTF. The CDR3 DNA reads TGTGCCAGCAGTTACTCGGGGACGGCCGCTTTCGGTGGCTACACCTTC.